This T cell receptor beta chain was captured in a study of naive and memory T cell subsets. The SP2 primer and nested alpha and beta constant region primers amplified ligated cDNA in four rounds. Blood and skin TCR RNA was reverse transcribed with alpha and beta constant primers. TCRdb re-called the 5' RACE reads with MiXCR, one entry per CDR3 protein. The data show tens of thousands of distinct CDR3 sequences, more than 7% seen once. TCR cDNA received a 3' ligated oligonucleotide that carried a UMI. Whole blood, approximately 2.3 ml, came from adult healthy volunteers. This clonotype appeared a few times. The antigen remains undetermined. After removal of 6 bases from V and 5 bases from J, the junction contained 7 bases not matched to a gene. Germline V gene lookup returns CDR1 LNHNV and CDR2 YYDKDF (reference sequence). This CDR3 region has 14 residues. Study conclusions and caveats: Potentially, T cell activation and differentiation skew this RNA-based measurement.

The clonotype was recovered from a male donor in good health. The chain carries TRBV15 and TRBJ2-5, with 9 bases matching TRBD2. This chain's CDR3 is CATRSSGNVETQYF. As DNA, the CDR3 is TGTGCCACCAGGTCTAGCGGGAATGTGGAGACCCAGTACTTC.